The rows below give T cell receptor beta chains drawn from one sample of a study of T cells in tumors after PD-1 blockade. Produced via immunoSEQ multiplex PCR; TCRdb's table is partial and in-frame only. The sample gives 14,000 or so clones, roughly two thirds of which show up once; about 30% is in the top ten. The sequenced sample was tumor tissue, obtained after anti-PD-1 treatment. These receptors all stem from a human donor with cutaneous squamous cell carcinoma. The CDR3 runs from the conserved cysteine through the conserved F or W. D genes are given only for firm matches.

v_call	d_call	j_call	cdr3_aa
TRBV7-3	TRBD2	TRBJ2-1	CASSSYGGLAGLWYNEQFF
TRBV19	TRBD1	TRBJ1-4	CASSTGTGGFSNEKLFF
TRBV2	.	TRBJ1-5	CASKRGAGGNQPQHF
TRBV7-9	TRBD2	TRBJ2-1	CASSGLAGVRNEQFF
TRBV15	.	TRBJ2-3	CATSRSGRGVADTQYF
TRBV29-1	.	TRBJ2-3	CSVAPGTDTQYF
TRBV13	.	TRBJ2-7	CASSLGLLGRSLREQYF
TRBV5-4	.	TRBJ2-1	CAGHRYNEQFF
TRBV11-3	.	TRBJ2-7	CASSSLGYGTGSYEQYF
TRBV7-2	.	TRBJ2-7	CASSLAGGQSYEQYF
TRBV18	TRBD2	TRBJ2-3	CASSLAGAHTDTQYF
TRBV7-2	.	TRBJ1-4	CASRPGQPNEKLFF
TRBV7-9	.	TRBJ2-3	CASSLAPVTDTQYF
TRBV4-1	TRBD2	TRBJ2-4	CASSQAPSGKAKNIQYF
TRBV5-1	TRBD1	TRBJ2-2	CASNRDRGNTGELFF